The rows below give T cell receptor beta chains drawn from one sample of a study of CD8 T cells in Susac syndrome. Each CDR3 protein gets one entry after TCRdb re-called the immunoSEQ multiplex PCR reads with MiXCR. Of 400,000 or so distinct CDR3 sequences detected, around 83% appear once; the ten largest clones hold under 0.15%. Input material: CD8+ T cells from PBMCs. Source of these receptors: a human donor with multiple sclerosis. CDR3s include the opening cysteine and the closing phenylalanine or tryptophan. D genes are given only for firm matches. Some rows mark clone size as missing; the rest say once, few, many or name a class of expanded clone.

d_call j_call v_call clone_size cdr3_nt cdr3_aa
NA TRBJ1-5 TRBV12-3/TRBV12-4 NA TGTGCCAGCAGTGAAGTAGCATATCAGCCCCAGCATTTT CASSEVAYQPQHF
TRBD2 TRBJ2-1 TRBV2 NA TGTGCCAGCCCTACACCGGGACTAGCGGAGAGGAGCTCCTACAATGAGCAGTTCTTC CASPTPGLAERSSYNEQFF
TRBD2 TRBJ2-7 TRBV27 NA TGTGCCACCCAACCCGGACTAGCGGGTACCTACGAGCAGTACTTC CATQPGLAGTYEQYF
NA TRBJ2-5 TRBV19 NA TGTGCCAGTAAGGACAGATACCAAGAGACCCAGTACTTC CASKDRYQETQYF
NA TRBJ2-2 TRBV4-2 NA TGTGCCAGCAGCCAAGATAGGGCCAGAGGGACCGGGGAGCTGTTTTTT CASSQDRARGTGELFF
TRBD1 TRBJ1-6 TRBV11-2 few TGTGCCAGCAGCCCGGGACAGGGGCCACCCCTCCACTTT CASSPGQGPPLHF
TRBD2 TRBJ2-1 TRBV6-1 NA TGTGCCAGCAGTGATTTGGGGACTAACTCCTACAATGAGCAGTTCTTC CASSDLGTNSYNEQFF
TRBD2 TRBJ2-3 TRBV5-1 NA TGCGCCAGCAGCTCGGCTAGCGGGGGGGCCACAGATACGCAGTATTTT CASSSASGGATDTQYF
TRBD1 TRBJ1-5 TRBV9 NA TGTGCCAGCAGCCCCGGAAACGACAGGGACGGGGATCAGCCCCAGCATTTT CASSPGNDRDGDQPQHF
TRBD1 TRBJ2-7 TRBV30 NA TGTGCCTGGAATAAACTCCGGGACAGGGACTACGAGCAGTACTTC CAWNKLRDRDYEQYF
NA TRBJ2-7 TRBV7-6 few TGTGCCAGCAGCTTAGCTCTTACCGATTACGAGCAGTACTTC CASSLALTDYEQYF
TRBD1 TRBJ1-1 TRBV4-1 NA TGCGCCAGCAGCCCAGGCGGACAGGGGGCGCCGGAGACTGAAGCTTTCTTT CASSPGGQGAPETEAFF
NA TRBJ1-2 TRBV25-1 NA TGTGCCAGCAGTTATGGGATACCGTATGGCTACACCTTC CASSYGIPYGYTF
NA TRBJ2-6 TRBV30 NA TGTGCCTGGAGTCCTGACCTTTCTGGGGCCAACGTCCTGACTTTC CAWSPDLSGANVLTF
NA TRBJ2-3 TRBV6-1 few TGTGCCAGCAGCCAAGACAGGCCCTCTAGCACAGATACGCAGTATTTT CASSQDRPSSTDTQYF
TRBD2 TRBJ2-3 TRBV7-2 NA TGTGCCAGCAGCTTTAGCGGGAGGGCCCCAGATACGCAGTATTTT CASSFSGRAPDTQYF